This T cell receptor (beta chain) was documented in a study of graft-versus-host responses after intestinal transplantation. The wider study: Tacrolimus plus steroids were given to all recipients for two to three years, preceded by anti-thymocyte globulin induction. General study findings and limits: Graft-donor T cell macrochimerism in patients accompanied high graft-versus-host to host-versus-graft clonal ratios in allografts. Recipient bone marrow held GvH clones, some seen earlier in ileum or blood.

The protocol was immunoSEQ multiplex PCR, while the TCRdb copy is restricted to in-frame clones and leaves out a portion. The table lists under 20,000 clones, over 75% of them singletons. The CDR3 spans 13 residues. Germline V gene data show CDR1 as MRHNA and CDR2 as SNTAGT. V shed 4 bases and J shed 4 bases, with 10 bases lying between them. Notes on this clone: Its matching antigen is unknown.

V and J are TRBV6-4 and TRBJ2-5, with D perhaps matching TRBD1 or TRBD2 (6 bases each). The clonotype was recovered from a human patient who received an intestinal transplant, so some T cells may come from the graft donor. The sample consisted of PBMCs, taken 350 to 400 days after transplant. The CDR3 DNA reads TGTGCCAGCAGTGCGGGGGCCAGAGAGACCCAGTACTTC. Its translation: CASSAGARETQYF.